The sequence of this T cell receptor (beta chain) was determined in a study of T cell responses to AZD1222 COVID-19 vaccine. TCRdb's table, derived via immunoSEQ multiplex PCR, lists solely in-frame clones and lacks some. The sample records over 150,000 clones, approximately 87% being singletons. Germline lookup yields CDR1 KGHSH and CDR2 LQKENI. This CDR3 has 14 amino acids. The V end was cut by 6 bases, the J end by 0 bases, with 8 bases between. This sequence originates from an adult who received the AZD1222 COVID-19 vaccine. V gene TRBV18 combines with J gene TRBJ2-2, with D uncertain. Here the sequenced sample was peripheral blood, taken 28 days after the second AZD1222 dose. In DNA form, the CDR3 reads TGTGCCAGCTCCGACACGACGAACACCGGGGAGCTGTTTTTT. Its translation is CASSDTTNTGELFF.